These T cell receptor beta chains were read from a single sample in a study of blood T cell repertoires in COVID-19. Sequencing used immunoSEQ multiplex PCR; TCRdb keeps in-frame clones, though not all of them. There are around 190,000 clones in the sample; around nine tenths occur only once, and about a sixth lies in the top ten. Sequencing input: peripheral blood. The receptor source for this set is a man aged 45-65 years with COVID-19, enrolled during active disease. The CDR3 runs from the conserved cysteine through the conserved F or W. A D gene is named only where the DNA matches it firmly. Clone sizes are given selectively: once, few, many, or a class where the clone is expanded.

clone_size	j_call	d_call	v_call	cdr3_nt	cdr3_aa
.	TRBJ2-7	.	TRBV30	TGTGCCTGGAGTTTTGGTGGGGCACGAGAGCAGTACTTC	CAWSFGGAREQYF
.	TRBJ2-7	TRBD2	TRBV7-2	TGTGCCAGCAGCCCAGCGGGACTCCAATACGAGCAGTACTTC	CASSPAGLQYEQYF
.	TRBJ2-2	TRBD1	TRBV30	TGTGCCTTCACCGGACAGGACCCCGGGGAGCTGTTTTTT	CAFTGQDPGELFF
.	TRBJ2-5	.	TRBV5-1	TGCGCCAGCAGCTTTCCGGACAGCCTGGAGACCCAGTACTTC	CASSFPDSLETQYF
.	TRBJ2-3	TRBD1	TRBV28	TGTGCCAGCAGTTCCGGACAGGATGACACAGATACGCAGTATTTT	CASSSGQDDTDTQYF
.	TRBJ2-2	TRBD2	TRBV5-1	TGCGCCAGCAGCTTGGAACCGGGACTAGGGACCGGGGAGCTGTTTTTT	CASSLEPGLGTGELFF
.	TRBJ1-2	TRBD1	TRBV29-1	TGCAGCGTTGTCCCCCTTAAGGGACAGGGGGCGGGTCCGGTTGGCTACACCTTC	CSVVPLKGQGAGPVGYTF
.	TRBJ2-5	TRBD2	TRBV5-1	TGCGCCAGCAGCTCAAGGGCCGGGACTAGCCAAGAGACCCAGTACTTC	CASSSRAGTSQETQYF
.	TRBJ2-1	.	TRBV5-6	TGTGCCAGCAGCTTGGCCGGAGGGCGGGGCAATGAGCAGTTCTTC	CASSLAGGRGNEQFF
.	TRBJ2-2	.	TRBV19	TGTGCCAGTAGTTTGACTATTGGCACCGGGGAGCTGTTTTTT	CASSLTIGTGELFF
once	TRBJ2-3	TRBD1	TRBV25-1	TGTGCCAGCAGTGAGGGGACAGCAATAGATACGCAGTATTTT	CASSEGTAIDTQYF
.	TRBJ1-1	.	TRBV5-1	TGCGCCAGCAGTGGCGGGGGAGGGCTTGAAGCTTTCTTT	CASSGGGGLEAFF
.	TRBJ1-1	TRBD1	TRBV3-1/TRBV3-2	TGTGCCAGCAGCCAAAGATGGGCGACAGGGTGGTACACTGAAGCTTTCTTT	CASSQRWATGWYTEAFF